The T cell receptor (beta chain) under discussion was sequenced for a study of Graves' ophthalmopathy and Graves' hyperthyroidism. Deletions cut 5 bases from V and 4 bases from J, with 15 bases between. The CDR3 is made up of 15 amino acids. In germline, CDR1 is SGHVS, CDR2 FQNEAQ. CDR3 regions of TCR beta were amplified from RNA transcripts. RT-PCR with HTBI primers came first, then second-round multiplex PCR. TCRdb processed the multiplex PCR reads anew with MiXCR; each CDR3 protein has one entry. The table records approximately 1.2 million distinct CDR3 sequences, about 38% of them present only once. This clonotype was seen only a few times. Hyperthyroidism in these 18- to 65-year-old patients was newly diagnosed, lasting under 2 months.

The chain has TRBV7-8 and TRBJ1-3, with a tentative D call TRBD1 (5 bases). Sequencing was carried out using peripheral blood or thyroid tissue (not recorded which). This clonotype was obtained from an adult man with Graves' hyperthyroidism. CDR3 loop: CASSDRGGPGNTIYF. DNA for the CDR3: TGTGCCAGCAGCGATAGGGGAGGGCCGGGAAACACCATATATTTT.